This TCR beta chain was observed in a study of blood T cell repertoires in COVID-19. Across the whole study: The analysed material was cDNA or gDNA that came from T cells, B-cell-depleted T cells, or PBMCs.

The junction had 3 bases not matched to a gene; V was cut back by 1 base and J by 7 bases. Germline V gene lookup returns CDR1 LGHNA and CDR2 YSLEER. This CDR3 comprises 14 residues. Method: immunoSEQ multiplex PCR; TCRdb's copy keeps in-frame clones and lacks some. The repertoire has roughly 190,000 clones, about 88% of them found once; the top ten carry about 6.8%. The clonotype was recovered from a woman between 35 and 50 years old who had recovered from COVID-19. The sequenced material came from peripheral blood. This rearrangement joins TRBV4-3 to TRBJ2-5; 10 nucleotides agree with TRBD2. The CDR3 protein is CASSQVASGGTQYF. CDR3 sequence (DNA): TGCGCCAGCAGCCAAGTGGCTAGCGGGGGGACCCAGTACTTC.